This T cell receptor beta chain was documented in a study of cytomegalovirus exposure and HLA in healthy donors. PCR was performed using 60 Vbeta and 13 Jbeta primers. TCRdb keeps only in-frame clones here, not all; method: immunoSEQ multiplex PCR. Here the sample spans 100,000 or so clones, approximately 80% being singletons. The sample holds a few counts of this clone. Its specificity is not known. CDR1 and CDR2 (germline): SGHTA, FQGNSA. The CDR3 sequence is 15 residues long. Trimming at V came to 4 bases and at J to 8 bases, leaving 13 bases not matched to a gene. Study conclusions and caveats: Apparent HLA restriction characterized most CMV-associated TCR beta chains in a later analysis. TCR beta sequences reportedly predicted most subjects' HLA-A and HLA-B alleles accurately.

Sequenced material: PBMCs. V and J are TRBV7-2 and TRBJ1-2, with TRBD1 matching 7 bases. The TCR comes from a man aged 35 to 55 in good health and CMV-seropositive. The CDR3 sequence is CASSYRDSPLEGYTF. The CDR3 nucleotides read TGTGCCAGCAGCTACCGGGACAGTCCCCTGGAGGGCTACACCTTC.